This T cell receptor (beta chain) was profiled in a study of T cells in Graves' hyperthyroidism and ophthalmopathy. A patient was excluded if there was uncontrolled infection, other autoimmune disease, pregnancy or lactation. Diagnoses were established using clinical symptoms, serum thyroxine and TRAb, thyroid ultrasound and orbital computed tomography. Amplification of TCR beta CDR3 regions was performed using RNA transcripts as template. First-round RT-PCR targeting the TCR CDR3 was performed with the HTBI primer set. TCRdb called the multiplex PCR reads again in MiXCR, with one record for every CDR3 protein. The sample has 550,000 to 700,000 distinct CDR3 sequences, roughly 50% seen once; the top ten hold about 20%. Regarding the study as a whole: Most clonotypes expanded in thyroid above 0.001 were likewise present in blood.

This clonotype was recorded at least ten times. Its specificity is not known. The junction departs from the called germline gene at one end, perhaps through a read error. CDR3 size: 14 residues. Germline CDR1 is MGHRA and CDR2 is YSYEKL. This chain connects TRBV4-1 to TRBJ2-7; 11 nucleotides line up with TRBD2. The sequence was obtained from an adult woman with Graves' disease, either hyperthyroidism or ophthalmopathy (not recorded which). The sequenced sample consisted of peripheral blood or thyroid tissue (not recorded which). CDR3 residues: CASSLEGTSGEQYF. CDR3 coding DNA: TGTGCCAGCAGCTTAGAGGGGACTAGCGGTGAGCAGTACTTC.